This TCR beta chain was recorded in a study of blood T cell repertoires in COVID-19. Across the whole study: Samples representing acute and convalescent COVID-19 were sourced from the United States, Italy and Spain. PBMCs, B-cell-depleted T cells, or T cells were the source of the cDNA or gDNA that made up the material.

The CDR3 contains 16 residues. Germline lookup yields CDR1 DFQATT and CDR2 SNEGSKA (reference sequence). The ends lost 3 bases at V and 4 bases at J; junction bases unmatched: 14. Under the authors' procedure: Researchers report that nucleated cell counts were estimated from reference gene primer amplification. Clones were sequenced by immunoSEQ multiplex PCR, and TCRdb holds only the in-frame ones, with some missing. The V and J calls and clone size were taken over from that table, and D and trimming were inferred from the DNA. The table shows roughly 200,000 clones, with around nine tenths occurring only once.

The sequenced sample was peripheral blood. The clonotype was recovered from a woman aged 40 to 50 who had recovered from COVID-19. The chain recombines TRBV20-1 with TRBJ2-7, with 8 bases fitting TRBD2. CDR3 sequence reads: CSASGREGHTSYEQYF. CDR3 DNA sequence: TGCAGTGCTAGTGGTCGGGAGGGCCATACTTCATACGAGCAGTACTTC.